This T cell receptor (beta chain) was captured by sequencing in a study of T cells in Graves' hyperthyroidism and ophthalmopathy. Study-wide results and limits: The model foresaw ophthalmopathy a median roughly 6 months prior to onset.

V gave up 5 bases and J gave up 6 bases; unmatched junction bases: 7. Per germline, CDR1 SGHTA and CDR2 FQGNSA. The CDR3 has 16 residues. PBMCs were collected from a roughly 10 ml volume of fresh peripheral blood. This clonotype was seen many times. Its antigen is unidentified. RNA transcripts served as the template for amplifying TCR beta CDR3 regions. TCR CDR3 regions were first amplified by RT-PCR with HTBI primers. TCRdb processed the multiplex PCR reads anew with MiXCR; each CDR3 protein has one entry. The profile covers 450,000 to 600,000 distinct CDR3 sequences, with around 13% appearing a single time and approximately 13% taken by the ten largest.

This TCR came from a woman in her thirties or forties with Graves' hyperthyroidism. The sequenced sample consisted of blood. The chain combines TRBV7-2 with TRBJ2-2; 12 nucleotides agree with TRBD2. This chain's CDR3 is CASSTLGLAGPGELFF. The CDR3 DNA follows: TGTGCCAGCAGCACCCTGGGACTAGCGGGTCCCGGGGAGCTGTTTTTT.